This TCR beta chain was recorded in a study of blood T cells in healthy people across ages. Whole-study results and caveats: A greater number of naive CD4+ cells and higher diversity distinguished long-lived donors from aged donors.

With respect to this clonotype: The antigen is unknown.

The authors isolated at least 7 million PBMCs per sample. A second roughly 7 to 12 cycle PCR used barcoded and J-beta primers. Tagging of each cDNA molecule was performed by a template-switch adaptor with 12 random nucleotides. Each sample provided no less than 2.5 million CDR3-containing paired-end reads. A single record per CDR3 protein comes from TCRdb applying MiXCR to the 5' RACE reads. The table shows about 940,000 distinct CDR3 sequences, with roughly 48% occurring only once. Losses at the gene ends were 5 bases for V and 5 bases for J; bases not matched to a gene: 5. This CDR3 is built from 15 residues. Germline values: CDR1 MDHEN, CDR2 SYDVKM.

Sequences were obtained from blood. This chain uses TRBV28 with TRBJ2-1, with TRBD2 matching over 11 bases. The sequence derives from a man aged 30-40 years in good health. This chain's CDR3 is CASSVPGLADNEQFF. DNA for the CDR3: TGTGCCAGCAGTGTACCGGGACTAGCGGACAATGAGCAGTTCTTC.